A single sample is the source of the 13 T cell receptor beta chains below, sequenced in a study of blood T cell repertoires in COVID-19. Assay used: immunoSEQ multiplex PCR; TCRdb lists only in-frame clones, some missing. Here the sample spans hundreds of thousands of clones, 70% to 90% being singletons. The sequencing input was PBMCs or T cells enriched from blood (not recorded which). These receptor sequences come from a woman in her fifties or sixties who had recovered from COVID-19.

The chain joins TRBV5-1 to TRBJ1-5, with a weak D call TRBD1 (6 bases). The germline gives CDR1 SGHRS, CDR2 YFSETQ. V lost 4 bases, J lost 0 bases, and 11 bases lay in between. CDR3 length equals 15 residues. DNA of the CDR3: TGCGCCAGCAGCGAAACAGGGTATAGCAATCAGCCCCAGCATTTT. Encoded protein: CASSETGYSNQPQHF. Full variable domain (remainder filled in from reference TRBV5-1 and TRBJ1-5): KAGVTQTPRYLIKTRGQQVTLSCSPISGHRSVSWYQQTPGQGLQFLFEYFSETQRNKGNFPGRFSGRQFSNSRSEMNVSTLELGDSALYLCASSETGYSNQPQHFGDGTRLSIL.

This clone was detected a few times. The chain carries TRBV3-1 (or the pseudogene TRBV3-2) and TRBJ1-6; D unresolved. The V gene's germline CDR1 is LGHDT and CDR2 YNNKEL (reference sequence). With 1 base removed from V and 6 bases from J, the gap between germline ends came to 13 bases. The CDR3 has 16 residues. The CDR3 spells CASSQGSDSPNSPLHF. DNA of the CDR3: TGTGCCAGCAGCCAAGGGTCAGATTCCCCTAATTCACCCCTCCACTTT.

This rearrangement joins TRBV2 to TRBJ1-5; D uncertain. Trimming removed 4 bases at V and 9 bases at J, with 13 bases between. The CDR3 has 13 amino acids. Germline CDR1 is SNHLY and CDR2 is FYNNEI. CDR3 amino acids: CASSATDGGPQHF. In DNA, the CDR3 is TGTGCCAGCAGTGCTACAGACGGAGGGCCCCAGCATTTT. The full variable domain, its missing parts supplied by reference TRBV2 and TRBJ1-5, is EPEVTQTPSHQVTQMGQEVILRCVPISNHLYFYWYRQILGQKVEFLVSFYNNEISEKSEIFDDQFSVERPDGSNFTLKIRSTKLEDSAMYFCASSATDGGPQHFGDGTRLSIL.

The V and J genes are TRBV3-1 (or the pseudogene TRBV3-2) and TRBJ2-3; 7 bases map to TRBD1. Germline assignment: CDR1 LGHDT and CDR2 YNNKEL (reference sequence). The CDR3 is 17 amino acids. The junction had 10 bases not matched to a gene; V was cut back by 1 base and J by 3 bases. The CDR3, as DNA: TGTGCCAGCAGCCAAGGGTTAAGGGGGCGTTCTACAGATACGCAGTATTTT. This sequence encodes CASSQGLRGRSTDTQYF.

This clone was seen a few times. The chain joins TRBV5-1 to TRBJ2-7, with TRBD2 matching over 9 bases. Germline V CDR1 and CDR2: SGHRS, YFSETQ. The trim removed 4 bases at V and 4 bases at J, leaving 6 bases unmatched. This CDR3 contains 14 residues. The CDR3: CASSNSGSSYEQYF. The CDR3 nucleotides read TGCGCCAGCAGCAATAGCGGGAGCTCGTACGAGCAGTACTTC.

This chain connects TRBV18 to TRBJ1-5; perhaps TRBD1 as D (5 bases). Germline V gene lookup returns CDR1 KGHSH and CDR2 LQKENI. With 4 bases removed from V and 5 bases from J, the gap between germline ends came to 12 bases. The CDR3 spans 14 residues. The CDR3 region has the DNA TGTGCCAGCTCACTAACAGGAGGGGATCAGCCCCAGCATTTT. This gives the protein CASSLTGGDQPQHF.

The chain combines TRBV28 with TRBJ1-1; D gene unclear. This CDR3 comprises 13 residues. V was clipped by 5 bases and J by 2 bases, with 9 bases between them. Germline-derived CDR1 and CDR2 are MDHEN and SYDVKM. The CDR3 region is CASSPVTNTEAFF. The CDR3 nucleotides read TGTGCCAGCAGTCCTGTAACAAACACTGAAGCTTTCTTT. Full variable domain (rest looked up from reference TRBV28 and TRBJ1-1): DVKVTQSSRYLVKRTGEKVFLECVQDMDHENMFWYRQDPGLGLRLIYFSYDVKMKEKGDIPEGYSVSREKKERFSLILESASTNQTSMYLCASSPVTNTEAFFGQGTRLTVV.

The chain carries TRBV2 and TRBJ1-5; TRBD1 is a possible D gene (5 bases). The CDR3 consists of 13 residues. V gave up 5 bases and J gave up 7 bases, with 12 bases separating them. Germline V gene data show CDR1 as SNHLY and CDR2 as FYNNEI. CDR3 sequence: CASSLDSNQPQHF. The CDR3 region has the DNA TGTGCCAGCAGTCTAGACAGTAACCAGCCCCAGCATTTT. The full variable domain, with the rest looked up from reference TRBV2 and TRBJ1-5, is EPEVTQTPSHQVTQMGQEVILRCVPISNHLYFYWYRQILGQKVEFLVSFYNNEISEKSEIFDDQFSVERPDGSNFTLKIRSTKLEDSAMYFCASSLDSNQPQHFGDGTRLSIL.

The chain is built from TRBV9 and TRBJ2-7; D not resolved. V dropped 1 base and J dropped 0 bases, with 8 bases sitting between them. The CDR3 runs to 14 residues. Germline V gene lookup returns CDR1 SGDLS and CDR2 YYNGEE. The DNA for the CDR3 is TGTGCCAGCAGCGTATTGGGCAACTCCTACGAGCAGTACTTC. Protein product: CASSVLGNSYEQYF.

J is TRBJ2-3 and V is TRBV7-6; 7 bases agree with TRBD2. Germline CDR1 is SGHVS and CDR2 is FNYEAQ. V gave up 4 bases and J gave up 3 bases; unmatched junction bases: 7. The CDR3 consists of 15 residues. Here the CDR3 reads CASSSLWEGTDTQYF. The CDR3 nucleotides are TGTGCCAGCAGCTCCCTGTGGGAGGGAACAGATACGCAGTATTTT.

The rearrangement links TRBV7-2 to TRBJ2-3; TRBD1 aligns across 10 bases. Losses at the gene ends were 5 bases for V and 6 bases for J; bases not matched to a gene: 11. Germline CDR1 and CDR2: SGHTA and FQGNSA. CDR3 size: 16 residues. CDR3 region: CASSIRTGGFLDTQYF. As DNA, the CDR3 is TGTGCCAGCAGCATCCGGACAGGGGGGTTTTTGGATACGCAGTATTTT.

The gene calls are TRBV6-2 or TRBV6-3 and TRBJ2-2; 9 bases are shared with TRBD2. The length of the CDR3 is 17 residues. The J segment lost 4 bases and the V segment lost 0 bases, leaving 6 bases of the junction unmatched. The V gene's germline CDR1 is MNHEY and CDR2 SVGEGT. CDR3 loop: CASSYSASGILTGELFF. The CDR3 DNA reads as TGTGCCAGCAGTTACTCGGCTAGCGGGATCCTCACCGGGGAGCTGTTTTTT.

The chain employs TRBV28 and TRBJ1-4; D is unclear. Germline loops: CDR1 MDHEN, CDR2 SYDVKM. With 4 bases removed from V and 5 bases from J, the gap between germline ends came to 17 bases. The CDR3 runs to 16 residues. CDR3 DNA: TGTGCCAGCAGTTCCCCCCCGGGAGGGAAGAATGAAAAACTGTTTTTT. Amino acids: CASSSPPGGKNEKLFF. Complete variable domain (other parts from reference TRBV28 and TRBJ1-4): DVKVTQSSRYLVKRTGEKVFLECVQDMDHENMFWYRQDPGLGLRLIYFSYDVKMKEKGDIPEGYSVSREKKERFSLILESASTNQTSMYLCASSSPPGGKNEKLFFGSGTQLSVL.